The T cell receptor (beta chain) described here comes from a study of OX40 agonist ivuxolimab in advanced cancers. About the study as a whole: Ivuxolimab was an agonistic, fully human IgG2 monoclonal antibody directed against OX40 (CD134), a costimulatory receptor. A male proportion of roughly 80% and a mean age of approximately 62 years, ranging from roughly 23 to 85, were recorded for the dose-escalation cohort. Peripheral TCRbeta sequencing aimed to test whether ivuxolimab altered TCR sequence diversity and caused clonal T-cell expansion. The paper describes the monotherapy dose-escalation part (N = 52 patients) of the phase I trial of ivuxolimab. Among the 52 dose-escalation patients, some 20 had hepatocellular carcinoma, roughly 15 melanoma, 9 renal cell carcinoma and 9 head and neck cancer. Intravenous ivuxolimab was administered to patients every 2 weeks at six dose levels: 0.01, 0.1, 0.3, 1.5, 3 and 10 mg/kg. Patients were allowed to have had prior anti-PD-1, anti-PD-L1 or anti-CTLA-4 therapy, and around 40% of the dose-escalation patients had previously received checkpoint inhibitors. Partial responses were achieved by three dose-escalation patients, of whom one had hepatocellular carcinoma and two had cutaneous melanoma.

The trial excluded patients who had a history of autoimmune disease or were on systemic immunosuppression. In every dose cohort, peripheral blood was drawn for TCR sequencing at baseline, cycle 4 day 1, and cycle 7 day 1. Samples came from an open-label, multicenter, first-in-human phase I dose-escalation trial of ivuxolimab. Adults with locally advanced or metastatic head and neck squamous cell, hepatocellular, melanoma or renal cell carcinoma were enrolled in the trial. Before TCR sequencing, CD4+ T cells and CD8+ T cells were sorted from peripheral blood as separate populations. Genomic DNA was extracted from sorted cells for sequencing of the TCRbeta CDR3 region. The immunoSEQ Assay was used for sequencing of TCRbeta CDR3 regions. The clones in this table, taken by TCRdb from immuneACCESS, are in-frame only. Not every clone is retained; where verified, under half of the shortfall comes from an unresolved V gene, and the cause of the rest is unknown. The sample data list 70,000 or so clones, and 85% of these were observed just once. Together, the top ten hold approximately 4% of the sample.

Here is what the overall study found, with its caveats: At doses of 0.1 to 3.0 mg/kg, clonal expansion of both CD4+ and CD8+ T cells in blood was seen between baseline and week 6. Partial responders in the 0.1-3.0 mg/kg groups had among the lowest normalized peripheral clonal expansion, especially among CD8+ T cells. Which antigens the clonally expanded peripheral T cells were specific for was not determined. Low levels of normalized T-cell clonal expansion were also shown by some nonresponding patients. On average, CD8+ T cells showed more expanded clones than CD4+ T cells after ivuxolimab.

A remark on this clone: Its antigen is not yet known. Per-nucleotide qualities are absent, and no much larger clonotype sits a single base away.

Via the germline V gene, CDR1 is SGHRS and CDR2 YFSETQ. The germline ends are 9 bases apart after V is trimmed by 2 bases and J by 1 base. Taken from cysteine to phenylalanine, the CDR3 has 14 residues. Just the 42-base CDR3 DNA is kept, in frame starting at base 1. Sequencing was performed on CD4+ or CD8+ T cells sorted from blood, taken in a trial of the OX40 agonist ivuxolimab. The sequence was obtained from an adult with an advanced solid tumor such as melanoma, head and neck, liver or kidney cancer. The chain is assembled from TRBV5-1 and TRBJ1-1, with a weak D call of TRBD1 (5 bases match). The nucleotide sequence is given as TGCGCCAGCAGCTTCCTCGACAGGAACACTGAAGCTTTCTTT. The translation is CASSFLDRNTEAFF.